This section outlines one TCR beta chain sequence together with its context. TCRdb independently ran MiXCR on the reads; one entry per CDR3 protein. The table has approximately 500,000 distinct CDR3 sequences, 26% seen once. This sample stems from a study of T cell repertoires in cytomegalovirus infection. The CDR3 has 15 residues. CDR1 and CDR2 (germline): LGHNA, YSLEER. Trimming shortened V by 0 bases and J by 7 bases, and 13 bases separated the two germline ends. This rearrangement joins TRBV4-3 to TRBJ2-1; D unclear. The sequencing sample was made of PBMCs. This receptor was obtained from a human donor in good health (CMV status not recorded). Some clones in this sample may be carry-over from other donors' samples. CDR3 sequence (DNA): TGCGCCAGCAGCCAAGAGTCAGTCCCTGGGAATGAGCAGTTCTTC. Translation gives CASSQESVPGNEQFF.